This TCR beta chain comes out of a study of technical replicates of blood from a handful of donors. The V gene's germline CDR1 is SGHDN and CDR2 FVKESK. The trim removed 4 bases at V and 6 bases at J, leaving 5 bases unmatched. The CDR3 loop spans 15 amino acids. Measured with immunoSEQ multiplex PCR; TCRdb has only the in-frame clones, and not every one. The repertoire holds tens of thousands of clones, with around 96% as singletons. V and J are TRBV14 and TRBJ2-2, with 10 bases fitting TRBD1. Sequenced: T cells isolated from PBMCs. The source of this sequence is a human donor in good health. CDR3: CASSLGTGVSGELFF. The DNA of the CDR3 is TGTGCCAGCAGCCTCGGGACAGGGGTGTCCGGGGAGCTGTTTTTT.